The TCR beta chain under discussion was sequenced for a study of chemoradiotherapy in HPV16-positive cancers. Over chemoradiotherapy, repertoires were sampled more than once. Remarks on this clone: Its cognate antigen is unknown.

Study outcomes and limitations: Candidate HPV-specific clones and E7-related TCR motifs grew in tumor during treatment.

Per the germline V gene, CDR1 is MGHRA and CDR2 is YSYEKL. The length of the CDR3 is 18 residues. The J segment lost 0 bases and the V segment lost 4 bases, leaving 6 bases of the junction unmatched. Clones were sequenced by immunoSEQ multiplex PCR, and TCRdb holds only the in-frame ones, with some missing. The table has around 15,000 clones, roughly 80% seen once; the top ten hold roughly 1.4%. The chain is built from TRBV4-1 and TRBJ2-1; 13 nucleotides line up with TRBD2. This clonotype was obtained from a human donor with HPV-associated anogenital cancer. The specimen was obtained from a patient who underwent chemoradiotherapy. The CDR3 DNA is TGCGCCAGCAGCCTCGGGACTAGCGGGGCGAGCTCCTACAATGAGCAGTTCTTC. It translates to CASSLGTSGASSYNEQFF.